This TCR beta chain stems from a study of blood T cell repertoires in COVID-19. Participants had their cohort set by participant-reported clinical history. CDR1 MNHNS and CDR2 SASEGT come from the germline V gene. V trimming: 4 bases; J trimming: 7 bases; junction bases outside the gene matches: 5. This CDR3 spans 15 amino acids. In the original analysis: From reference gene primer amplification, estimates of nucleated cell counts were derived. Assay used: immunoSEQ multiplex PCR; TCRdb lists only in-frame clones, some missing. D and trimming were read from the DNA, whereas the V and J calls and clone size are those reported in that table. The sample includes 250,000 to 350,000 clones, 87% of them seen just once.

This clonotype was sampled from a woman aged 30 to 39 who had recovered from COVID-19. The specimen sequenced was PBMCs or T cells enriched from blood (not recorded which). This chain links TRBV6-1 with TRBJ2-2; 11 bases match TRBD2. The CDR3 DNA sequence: TGTGCCAGCAGTGTAGCGGGGGGGCAAAGCGGGGAGCTGTTTTTT. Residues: CASSVAGGQSGELFF.